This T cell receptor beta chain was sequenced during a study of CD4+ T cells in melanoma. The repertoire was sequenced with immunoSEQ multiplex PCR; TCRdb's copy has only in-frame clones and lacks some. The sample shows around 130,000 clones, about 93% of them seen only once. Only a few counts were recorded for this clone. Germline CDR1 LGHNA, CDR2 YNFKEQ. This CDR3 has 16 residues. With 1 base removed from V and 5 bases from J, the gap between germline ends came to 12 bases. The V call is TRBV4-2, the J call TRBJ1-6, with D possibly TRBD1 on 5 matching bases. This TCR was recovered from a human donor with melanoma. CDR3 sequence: CASSQGTGDHNSPLHF. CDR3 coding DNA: TGTGCCAGCAGCCAAGGTACGGGGGATCATAATTCACCCCTCCACTTT.